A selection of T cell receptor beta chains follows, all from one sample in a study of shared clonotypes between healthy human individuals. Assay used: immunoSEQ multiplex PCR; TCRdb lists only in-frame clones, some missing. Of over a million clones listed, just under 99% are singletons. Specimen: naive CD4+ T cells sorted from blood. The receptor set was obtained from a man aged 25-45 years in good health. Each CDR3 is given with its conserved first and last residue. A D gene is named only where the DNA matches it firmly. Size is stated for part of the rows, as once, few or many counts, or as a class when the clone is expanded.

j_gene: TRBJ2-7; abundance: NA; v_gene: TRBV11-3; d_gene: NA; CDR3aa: CASSSGSYEQYF; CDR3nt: TGTGCCAGCAGCTCAGGGTCATACGAGCAGTACTTC
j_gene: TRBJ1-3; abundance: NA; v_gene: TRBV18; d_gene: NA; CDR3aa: CASSPFTDSSGNTIYF; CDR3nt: TGTGCCAGCTCACCATTCACAGACTCGTCTGGAAACACCATATATTTT
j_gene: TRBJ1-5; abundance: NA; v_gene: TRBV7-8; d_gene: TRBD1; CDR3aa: CASSLGTGQPQHF; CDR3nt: TGTGCCAGCAGCTTAGGGACAGGGCAGCCCCAGCATTTT
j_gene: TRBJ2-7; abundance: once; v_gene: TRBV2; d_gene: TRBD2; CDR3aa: CASRERLAAYEQYF; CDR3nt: TGTGCCAGCAGGGAGCGACTAGCGGCCTACGAGCAGTACTTC
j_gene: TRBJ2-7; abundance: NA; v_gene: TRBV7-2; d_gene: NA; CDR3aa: CASSLPDFYEQYF; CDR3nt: TGTGCCAGCAGCTTACCAGACTTCTACGAGCAGTACTTC
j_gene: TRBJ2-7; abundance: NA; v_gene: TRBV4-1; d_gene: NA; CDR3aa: CASSQKDSYEQYF; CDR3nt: TGCGCCAGCAGCCAAAAGGACAGTTACGAGCAGTACTTC
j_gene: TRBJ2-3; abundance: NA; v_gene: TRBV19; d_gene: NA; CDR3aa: CASRARPDTQYF; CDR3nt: TGTGCCAGTAGAGCCAGGCCGGATACGCAGTATTTT
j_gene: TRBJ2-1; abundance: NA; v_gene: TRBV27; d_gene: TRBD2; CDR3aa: CASSLFSAGASRGEQFF; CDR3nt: TGTGCCAGCAGTTTATTTTCGGCGGGAGCTTCGCGGGGTGAGCAGTTCTTC
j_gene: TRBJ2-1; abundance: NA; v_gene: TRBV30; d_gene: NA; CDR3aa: CAWIHQSNEQFF; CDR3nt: TGTGCCTGGATTCACCAGTCCAATGAGCAGTTCTTC
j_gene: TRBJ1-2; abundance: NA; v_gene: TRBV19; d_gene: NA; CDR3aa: CASSFHAGGYTF; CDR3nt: TGTGCCAGTAGTTTCCACGCAGGTGGCTACACCTTC
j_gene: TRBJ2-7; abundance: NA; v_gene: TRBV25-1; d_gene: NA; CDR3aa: CASSEYRLPAHEQYF; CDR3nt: TGTGCCAGCAGTGAATATCGGCTGCCGGCGCACGAGCAGTACTTC
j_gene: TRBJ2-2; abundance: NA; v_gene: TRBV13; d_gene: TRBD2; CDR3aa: CASSSSAGVGTGELFF; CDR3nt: TGTGCCAGCAGCTCTTCAGCGGGAGTGGGAACCGGGGAGCTGTTTTTT
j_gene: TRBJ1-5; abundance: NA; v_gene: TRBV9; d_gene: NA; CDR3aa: CASGQTGSHQPQHF; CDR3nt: TGTGCCAGCGGGCAGACCGGATCCCATCAGCCCCAGCATTTT
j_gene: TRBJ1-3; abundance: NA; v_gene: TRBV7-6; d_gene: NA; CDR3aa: CASSLAPGDAGNTIYF; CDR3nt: TGTGCCAGCAGCTTAGCGCCAGGGGACGCCGGAAACACCATATATTTT
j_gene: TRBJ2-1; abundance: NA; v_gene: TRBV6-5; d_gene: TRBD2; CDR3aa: CASSYGTSGRRYEQFF; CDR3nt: TGTGCCAGCAGTTACGGGACTAGCGGGAGAAGGTATGAGCAGTTCTTC
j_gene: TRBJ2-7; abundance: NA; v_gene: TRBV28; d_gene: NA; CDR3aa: CASSLQPPLDPYEQYF; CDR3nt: TGTGCCAGCAGCCTCCAGCCCCCACTAGACCCCTACGAGCAGTACTTC
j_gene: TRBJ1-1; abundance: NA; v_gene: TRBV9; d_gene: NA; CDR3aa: CASSGVNTEAFF; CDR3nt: TGTGCCTCTTCAGGGGTAAACACTGAAGCTTTCTTT
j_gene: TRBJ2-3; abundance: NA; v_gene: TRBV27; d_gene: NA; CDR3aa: CASSLGLSTDTQYF; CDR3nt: TGTGCCAGCAGTTTAGGACTCAGCACAGATACGCAGTATTTT
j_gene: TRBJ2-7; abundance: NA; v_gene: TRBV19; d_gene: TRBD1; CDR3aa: CASNDPGQGLSEQYF; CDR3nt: TGTGCCAGTAACGATCCGGGACAGGGTTTGTCCGAGCAGTACTTC
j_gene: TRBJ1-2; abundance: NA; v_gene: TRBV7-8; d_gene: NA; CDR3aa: CASSSTNYGYTF; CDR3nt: TGTGCCAGCAGCTCAACAAATTATGGCTACACCTTC
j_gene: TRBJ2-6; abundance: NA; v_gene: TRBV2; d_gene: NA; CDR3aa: CASSVAGTSGANVLTF; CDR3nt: TGTGCCAGCAGTGTAGCCGGGACCTCTGGGGCCAACGTCCTGACTTTC
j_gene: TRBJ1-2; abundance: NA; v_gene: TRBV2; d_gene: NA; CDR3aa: CASGSVGYTF; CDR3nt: TGTGCCAGCGGCAGTGTTGGCTACACCTTC
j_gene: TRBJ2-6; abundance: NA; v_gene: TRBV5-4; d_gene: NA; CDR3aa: CATPREGATGANVLTF; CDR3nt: TGTGCCACCCCCCGGGAGGGGGCAACTGGGGCCAACGTCCTGACTTTC
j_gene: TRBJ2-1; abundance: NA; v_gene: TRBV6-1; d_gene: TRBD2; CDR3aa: CASRLAETYNEQFF; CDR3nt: TGTGCCAGCAGACTAGCGGAGACGTACAATGAGCAGTTCTTC
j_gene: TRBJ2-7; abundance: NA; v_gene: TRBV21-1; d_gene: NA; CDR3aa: CASSKAGTSRNGEQYF; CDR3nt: TGTGCCAGCAGCAAAGCGGGGACCTCCCGGAATGGCGAGCAGTACTTC
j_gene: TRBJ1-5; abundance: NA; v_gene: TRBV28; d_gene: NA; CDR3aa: CASSPWGSGNQPQHF; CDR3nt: TGTGCCAGCAGCCCATGGGGTTCGGGCAATCAGCCCCAGCATTTT
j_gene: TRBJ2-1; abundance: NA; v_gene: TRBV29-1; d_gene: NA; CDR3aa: CSVAEVGWGGAPYNEQFF; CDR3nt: TGCAGCGTCGCGGAGGTTGGTTGGGGCGGAGCGCCCTACAATGAGCAGTTCTTC
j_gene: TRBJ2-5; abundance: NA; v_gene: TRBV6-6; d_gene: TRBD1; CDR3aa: CASSYGGTGRETQYF; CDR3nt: TGTGCCAGCAGTTACGGCGGGACAGGGCGAGAGACCCAGTACTTC
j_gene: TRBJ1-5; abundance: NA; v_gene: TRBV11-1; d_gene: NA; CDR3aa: CASSFLPHQPQHF; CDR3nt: TGTGCCAGCAGCTTTCTCCCCCATCAGCCCCAGCATTTT
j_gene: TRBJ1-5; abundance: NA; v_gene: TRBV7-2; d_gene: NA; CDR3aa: CASSTGQRESNQPQHF; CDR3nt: TGTGCCAGCAGCACAGGACAGAGAGAAAGCAATCAGCCCCAGCATTTT
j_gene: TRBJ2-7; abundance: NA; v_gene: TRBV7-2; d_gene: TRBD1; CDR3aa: CASSLWGGQGFYYEQYF; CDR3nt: TGTGCCAGCAGCTTATGGGGGGGACAGGGTTTCTACTACGAGCAGTACTTC
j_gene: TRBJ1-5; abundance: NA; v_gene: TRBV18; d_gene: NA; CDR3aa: CASSPPGRVNQPQHF; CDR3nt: TGTGCCAGCTCACCACCGGGCAGGGTCAATCAGCCCCAGCATTTT
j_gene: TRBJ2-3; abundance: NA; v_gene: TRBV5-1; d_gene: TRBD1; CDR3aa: CASRSQGANTDTQYF; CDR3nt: TGCGCCAGCAGATCGCAGGGGGCTAACACAGATACGCAGTATTTT
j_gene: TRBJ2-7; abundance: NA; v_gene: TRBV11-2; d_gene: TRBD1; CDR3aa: CASSPNIGTGGLSSYEQYF; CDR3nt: TGTGCCAGCAGCCCCAATATCGGGACAGGGGGGCTAAGCTCCTACGAGCAGTACTTC
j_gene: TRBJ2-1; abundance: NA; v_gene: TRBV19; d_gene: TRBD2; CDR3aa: CASSSWREALNEQFF; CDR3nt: TGTGCCAGTAGTAGTTGGCGGGAGGCTCTAAATGAGCAGTTCTTC
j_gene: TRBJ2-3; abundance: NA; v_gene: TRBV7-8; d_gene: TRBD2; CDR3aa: CASSLVVAGVSDTQYF; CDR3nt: TGTGCCAGCAGCTTAGTAGTAGCGGGAGTTTCAGATACGCAGTATTTT
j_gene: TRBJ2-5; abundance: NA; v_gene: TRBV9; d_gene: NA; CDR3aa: CASSRISQETQYF; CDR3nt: TGTGCCAGCAGCCGCATTTCACAAGAGACCCAGTACTTC
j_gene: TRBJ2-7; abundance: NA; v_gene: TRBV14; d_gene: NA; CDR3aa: CASSPTTIVGEQYF; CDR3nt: TGTGCCAGCAGCCCAACCACCATAGTGGGAGAGCAGTACTTC
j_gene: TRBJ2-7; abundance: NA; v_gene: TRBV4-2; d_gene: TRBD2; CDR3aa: CASSQDRLAGEGEQYF; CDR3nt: TGTGCCAGCAGCCAAGATCGACTAGCGGGAGAAGGCGAGCAGTACTTC
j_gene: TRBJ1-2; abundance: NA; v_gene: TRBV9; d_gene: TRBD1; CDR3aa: CASSVAAFPGQGYNGYTF; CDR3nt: TGTGCCAGCAGCGTAGCAGCCTTTCCGGGACAGGGATATAATGGCTACACCTTC
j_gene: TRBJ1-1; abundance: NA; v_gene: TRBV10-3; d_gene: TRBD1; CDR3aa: CAISDRGRGSTEAFF; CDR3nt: TGTGCCATCAGCGACAGGGGGCGGGGGAGCACTGAAGCTTTCTTT
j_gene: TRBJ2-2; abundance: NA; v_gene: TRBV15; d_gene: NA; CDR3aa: CATSRARQMTTGELFF; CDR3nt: TGTGCCACCAGCAGAGCCAGGCAAATGACGACCGGGGAGCTGTTTTTT